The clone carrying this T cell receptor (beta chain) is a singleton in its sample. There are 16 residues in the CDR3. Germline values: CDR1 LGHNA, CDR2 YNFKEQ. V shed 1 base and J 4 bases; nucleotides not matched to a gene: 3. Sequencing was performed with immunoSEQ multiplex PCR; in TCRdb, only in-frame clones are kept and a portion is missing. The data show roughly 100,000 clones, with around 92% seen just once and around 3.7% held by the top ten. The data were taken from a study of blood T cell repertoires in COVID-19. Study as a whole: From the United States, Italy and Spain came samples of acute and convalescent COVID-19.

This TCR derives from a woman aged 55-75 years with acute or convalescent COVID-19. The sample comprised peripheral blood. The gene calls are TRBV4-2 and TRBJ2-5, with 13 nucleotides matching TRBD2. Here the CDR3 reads CASSQGLAGGGETQYF. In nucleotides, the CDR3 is TGTGCCAGCAGCCAAGGACTAGCGGGGGGTGGAGAGACCCAGTACTTC.